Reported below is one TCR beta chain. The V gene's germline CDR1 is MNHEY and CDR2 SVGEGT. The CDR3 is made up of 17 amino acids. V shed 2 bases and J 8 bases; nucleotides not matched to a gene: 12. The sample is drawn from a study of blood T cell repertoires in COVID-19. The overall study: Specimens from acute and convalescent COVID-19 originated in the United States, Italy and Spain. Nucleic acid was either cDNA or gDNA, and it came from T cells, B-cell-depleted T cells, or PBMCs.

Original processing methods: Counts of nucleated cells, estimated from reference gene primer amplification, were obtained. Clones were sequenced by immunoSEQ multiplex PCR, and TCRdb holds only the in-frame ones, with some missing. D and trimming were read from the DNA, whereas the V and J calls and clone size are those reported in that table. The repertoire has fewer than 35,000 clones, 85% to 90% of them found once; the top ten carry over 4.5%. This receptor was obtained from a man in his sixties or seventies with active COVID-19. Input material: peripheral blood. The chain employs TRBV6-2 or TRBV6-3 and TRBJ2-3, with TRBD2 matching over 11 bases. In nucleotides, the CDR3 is TGTGCCAGCAGTTACGCGATAGCGGGGGGGCGGGGTGGTACGCAGTATTTT. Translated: CASSYAIAGGRGGTQYF.